This T cell receptor (beta chain) was obtained from a study of T cells in Graves' hyperthyroidism and ophthalmopathy (dated by TCRdb to the late 2010s). For the wider study: Peripheral blood was sampled at the time of initial diagnosis, prior to any treatment. Whether ophthalmopathy could be predicted prospectively was tested in an independent validation cohort made up of fewer than 20 hyperthyroidism patients plus 17 patients who later progressed to ophthalmopathy. The paper reports TCR Vbeta CDR3 sequencing of some 140 peripheral blood samples: 43 ophthalmopathy, under 85 hyperthyroidism and 17 progressor patients. After sampling, hyperthyroidism patients received methimazole starting at 30 mg daily, and ophthalmopathy patients received high-dose intravenous methylprednisolone. The approximately 95 discovery patients were divided at random into training and test sets in a 7:3 ratio. A discovery cohort of roughly 100 patients, roughly 45 with Graves' ophthalmopathy and fewer than 65 with stable Graves' hyperthyroidism, was used to find distinguishing TCR V-J signatures. Thyroid tissue and blood T-cell repertoires from roughly 6 Graves' hyperthyroidism patients were also compared in the study.

Many counts were recorded for this clonotype. Its binding antigen is unknown. There are no base qualities to consult, and no much larger clone falls within one base. What the study reported, not specific to this receptor: No statistical method was used to fix the sample size in advance, and group allocation was not hidden from the investigators. A 13 V-J signature model separated ophthalmopathy from stable hyperthyroidism, with approximately 87% sensitivity and roughly 81% specificity in cross-validation and 80%/75% in testing. In validation, the model predicted progression to ophthalmopathy a median of approximately 6.6 months before onset, with over 55% sensitivity and around 76% specificity. Blood samples also contained most of the expanded thyroid clonotypes (frequency above 0.001), which suggests that blood repertoires may reflect thyroid immune responses.

The CDR3 has 14 amino acids, counting the end cysteine and phenylalanine. Of the read, only the CDR3 DNA is kept; its 42 bases are in frame from base 1. A distance of 9 bases separates the germline ends of V and J, which lose 3 bases and 2 bases respectively. CDR1 SGDLS and CDR2 YYNGEE were looked up in the germline V gene. The TCR beta CDR3 regions were amplified from the RNA transcripts. The first round of RT-PCR for the TCR CDR3 was performed with the HTBI primer set and the Qiagen OneStep RT-PCR kit. A second multiplex PCR round built the libraries, followed by size selection and purification. Sequencing of the libraries was done on an Illumina HiSeq2000 using paired-end 100 bp reads. The paper's processing steps were these. SOAPnuke was used to process the raw data, removing reads that contained adapters or uncalled bases, had a mean Phred below 15, or lacked an exact match to the constant primer or identifier. High-quality paired reads were merged with COPE v1.2.5, and unique nucleotide sequences were defined as clonotypes. Clonotypes were aligned to IMGT TRBV, TRBD and TRBJ reference segments using MiTCR v1.1. The analysis included only V-J combinations with a frequency above 0.0001, which together covered around 99% of the repertoires. The TCS score was defined as F50 (clonal expansion) divided by E x V (chaos), with BLOSUM62-based TCRdist calculated between CDR3 peptides within each V-J. Welch's t-statistics and random forest reduced 500 to 650 V-J features to 13, which were used in a naive Bayes classifier (R e1071). The Morisita-Horn index was used to measure how similar the thyroid and blood repertoires were. TCRdb reran the public reads through fastp at Q25 and MiXCR, keeping productive beta chains. Identical CDR3 protein sequences are pooled into one entry, listed with their most common genes and DNA. It is TCRdb's table, rather than the study itself, that gives the V and J calls and clone size. Present in this sample are roughly 700,000 distinct CDR3 sequences, just over 35% of which were seen just once. The ten largest account for roughly 30% of the sample.

A patient counted as having stable Graves' hyperthyroidism if no progression to ophthalmopathy occurred over 18 months of follow-up. Hyperthyroidism patients were newly diagnosed, had a disease duration of under 2 months, and were aged 18 to 65 years. Patients with uncontrolled infections, other autoimmune diseases, pregnancy or lactation were excluded. Diagnoses were established on the basis of clinical symptoms, serum thyroxine and TRAb, thyroid ultrasound, and orbital computed tomography. PBMCs were separated from roughly 10 ml of fresh peripheral blood using Ficoll-Paque density gradient centrifugation. Total RNA was extracted using Trizol reagent, and RNA quality was assessed on an Agilent 2100 Bioanalyzer.

The specimen sequenced was blood. The clonotype was recovered from a woman aged 35 to 49 with Graves' hyperthyroidism. The receptor chain draws on TRBV9 and TRBJ1-5; the D gene is perhaps TRBD1, on 6 matching bases. The CDR3 sequence is CASSATGRNQPQHF. The nucleotide sequence is given as TGTGCCAGCAGCGCAACAGGGCGCAATCAGCCCCAGCATTTT.